This TCR beta chain was identified during a study of post-analysis software for immune sequencing data. Study-level information: Recorded subtypes: relapsing-remitting, secondary progressive, progressive-relapsing; some patients unannotated.

The study, taken as a whole, reports: Higher frequency in patients than in controls was seen for five TRBV segments, with TRBV5-6, TRBV5-1 and TRBV20-1 among them.

Unique molecular identifiers were built into the TCR beta cDNA libraries. TCRdb redid the calling of the PCR reads with MiXCR, one entry per CDR3 protein. The sample holds 750,000 to 950,000 distinct CDR3 sequences, 35% to 55% seen once. As concerns this clonotype: No antigen is known for it.

The CDR3 extends over 17 amino acids. CDR1 and CDR2 from the germline V gene are SEHNR and FQNEAQ (reference sequence). This rearrangement joins TRBV7-9 to TRBJ2-7, with 10 positions matching TRBD2. The J call may be in error: the DNA end matches TRBJ2-5 better. This TCR was recovered from a girl aged 10-17 years with multiple sclerosis. Sample: blood. The DNA for the CDR3 is TGTGCCAGCAGCTTAGATTGGGCTAGCGGGAGACGAGAGACCCAGTACTTC. Amino acids: CASSLDWASGRRETQYF.